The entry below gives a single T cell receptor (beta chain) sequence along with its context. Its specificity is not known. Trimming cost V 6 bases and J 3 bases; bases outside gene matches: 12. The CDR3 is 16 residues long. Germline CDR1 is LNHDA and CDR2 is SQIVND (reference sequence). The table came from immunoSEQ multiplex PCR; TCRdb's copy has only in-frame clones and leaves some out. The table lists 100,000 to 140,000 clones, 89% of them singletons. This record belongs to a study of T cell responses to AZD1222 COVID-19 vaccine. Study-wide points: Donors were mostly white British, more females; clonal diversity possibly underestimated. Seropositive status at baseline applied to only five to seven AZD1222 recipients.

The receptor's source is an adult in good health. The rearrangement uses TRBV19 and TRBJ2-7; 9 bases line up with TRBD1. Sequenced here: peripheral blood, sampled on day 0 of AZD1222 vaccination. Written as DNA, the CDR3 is TGTGCCAGTAGATCGCCGGGACAGGGTCGGGACTACGAGCAGTACTTC. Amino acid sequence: CASRSPGQGRDYEQYF.